This T cell receptor beta chain was recorded in a study of blood T cell repertoires in COVID-19. Looking at the study overall: There were acute and convalescent COVID-19 samples, and they came from the United States, Italy and Spain. The analysed material was cDNA or gDNA that came from T cells, B-cell-depleted T cells, or PBMCs.

In the study's own analysis: Nucleated cell counts were estimated from reference gene primer amplification. TCRdb keeps only in-frame clones here, not all; method: immunoSEQ multiplex PCR. V, J and clone size are those of that table, while D and trimming were read from the DNA. The sample contains about 190,000 clones, roughly 91% of which appear only once. CDR1 and CDR2 from the germline V gene are MNHEY and SMNVEV (reference sequence). The CDR3 has 13 amino acids. The trim removed 3 bases at V and 5 bases at J, leaving 4 bases unmatched. V is TRBV27 and J is TRBJ2-7, with 7 bases that match TRBD1. The sequencing sample was made of peripheral blood. The receptor comes from a human donor in a cohort sampled during active COVID-19. For the CDR3, the DNA is TGTGCCAGCAGTTTTTACGACAGGGACGAGCAGTACTTC. This encodes CASSFYDRDEQYF.